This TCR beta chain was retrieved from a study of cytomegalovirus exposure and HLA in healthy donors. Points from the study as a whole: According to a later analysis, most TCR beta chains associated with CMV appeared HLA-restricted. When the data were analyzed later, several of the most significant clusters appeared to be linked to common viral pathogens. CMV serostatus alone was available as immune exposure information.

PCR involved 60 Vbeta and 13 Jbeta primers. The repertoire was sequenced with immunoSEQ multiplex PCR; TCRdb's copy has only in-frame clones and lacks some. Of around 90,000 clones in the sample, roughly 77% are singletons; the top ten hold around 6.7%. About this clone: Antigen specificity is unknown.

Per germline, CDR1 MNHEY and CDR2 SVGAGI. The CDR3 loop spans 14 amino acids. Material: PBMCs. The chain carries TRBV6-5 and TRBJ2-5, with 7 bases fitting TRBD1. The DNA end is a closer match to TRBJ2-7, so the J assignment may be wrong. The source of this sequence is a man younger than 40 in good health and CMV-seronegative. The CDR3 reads CASKIRGQNYEQYF. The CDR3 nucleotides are TGTGCCAGCAAAATACGGGGACAGAACTACGAGCAGTACTTC.